The 3 T cell receptor beta chains presented below share a single source sample, sequenced in a study of cytomegalovirus exposure and HLA in healthy donors (dated by TCRdb to the late 2010s). Libraries were built with the immunoSEQ multiplex PCR assay. A mixture of 60 forward primers for TCR Vbeta segments and 13 reverse primers for TCR Jbeta segments was used in the multiplex PCR. The immuneACCESS repertoire file appears here via TCRdb, limited to in-frame rearrangements. These files lack a portion of the clones; in checked studies, under half of the deficit traces to unresolved V genes, and the cause of the others is not known. The sample table contains 140,000 to 150,000 clones; only one count was recorded for around 70% of them. Clones ranked in the top ten supply roughly 2% of the sample. The sequenced sample consisted of PBMCs. Source of these receptors: a woman aged 60-75 years in good health and CMV-seropositive.

This chain joins TRBV6-7 and TRBJ1-5, with 8 bases that match TRBD1. TRBV6-7 belongs to the ORF category, with a function that is uncertain. V trimming: 3 bases; J trimming: 4 bases; junction bases outside the gene matches: 8. This CDR3 has 16 amino acids. The CDR3, as DNA: TGTGCCAGCAGTTATTCACAACAGGGGGAGAATCAGCCCCAGCATTTT. The encoded protein is CASSYSQQGENQPQHF.

The V gene is TRBV30, the J gene TRBJ2-5, with 8 nucleotides matching TRBD2. V shed 3 bases and J 1 base; nucleotides not matched to a gene: 13. The CDR3 runs to 17 residues. Germline lookup yields CDR1 GTSNPN and CDR2 SVGIG (reference sequence). The CDR3 loop reads CAWSRGGLQSVQETQYF. For the CDR3, the DNA is TGTGCCTGGAGCCGGGGGGGACTTCAGAGCGTCCAAGAGACCCAGTACTTC.

The rearrangement links TRBV5-1 to TRBJ2-7; D call uncertain. Germline V CDR1 and CDR2: SGHRS, YFSETQ. This CDR3 is 13 amino acids long. Between the trimmed V and J ends, which lost 4 bases and 2 bases, there was a span of 10 bases. As DNA, the CDR3 is TGCGCCAGCAGCCCTACTACGACCTACGAGCAGTACTTC. As protein: CASSPTTTYEQYF. Using reference TRBV5-1 and TRBJ2-7 for the parts outside the CDR3, the full variable domain is KAGVTQTPRYLIKTRGQQVTLSCSPISGHRSVSWYQQTPGQGLQFLFEYFSETQRNKGNFPGRFSGRQFSNSRSEMNVSTLELGDSALYLCASSPTTTYEQYFGPGTRLTVT.